Listed below are T cell receptor beta chains from one sample, sequenced in a study of human versus mouse CDR3 diversity and MHC coevolution. Some clones are missing from TCRdb's copy, which holds only in-frame ones; the method was immunoSEQ multiplex PCR. Here the sample spans about 80,000 clones, roughly 93% being singletons. Sequencing was performed on naive CD4+ T cells from blood. The receptors were sampled from a person aged 30-69 years in good health. Each CDR3 is given with its conserved first and last residue. Fields, in order: J gene, D gene, V gene, clone size, CDR3 length, CDR3 DNA, CDR3 protein. A D gene is named only where the DNA matches it firmly. Clone size is given for some rows only: seen once, a few or many times, or a class if the clone is expanded.

>TRBJ2-7|-|TRBV25-1|-|15
TGTGCCAGCAGTGAACCTGGGAGCAAGTCCTACGAGCAGTACTTC
CASSEPGSKSYEQYF
>TRBJ1-2|TRBD1|TRBV28|-|16
TGTGCCAGCAGTTTCTCCGGGACAGGGAGAGGCTATGGCTACACCTTC
CASSFSGTGRGYGYTF
>TRBJ1-5|-|TRBV29-1|-|13
TGCAGCGTTGAATTGCAGGGCGGTCAGCCCCAGCATTTT
CSVELQGGQPQHF
>TRBJ2-1|-|TRBV10-3|-|11
TGTGCCACTCAGTCCTACAATGAGCAGTTCTTC
CATQSYNEQFF
>TRBJ2-3|TRBD2|TRBV11-1|-|15
TGTGCCAGCAACCTAGGGACTAGCGGCACAGATACGCAGTATTTT
CASNLGTSGTDTQYF
>TRBJ1-5|-|TRBV18|-|13
TGTGCCAGCTCCACTAACAGGGACCAGCCCCAGCATTTT
CASSTNRDQPQHF
>TRBJ2-1|TRBD2|TRBV5-1|-|16
TGCGCCAGCAGCTTGGATTTCGGGAGGGGCTCGAATGAGCAGTTCTTC
CASSLDFGRGSNEQFF
>TRBJ2-2|TRBD2|TRBV19|-|16
TGTGCTTCCAACCTATTAGCGGGATTTTCCACCGGGGAGCTGTTTTTT
CASNLLAGFSTGELFF
>TRBJ1-2|-|TRBV7-8|-|14
TGTGCCAGCAGCCATCGAACGCTCGGGTATGGCTACACCTTC
CASSHRTLGYGYTF
>TRBJ2-2|TRBD2|TRBV28|-|12
TGTGCCAGTTTGGGGGGGACCGGGGAGCTGTTTTTT
CASLGGTGELFF
>TRBJ2-1|-|TRBV5-1|-|16
TGCGCCAGCAGCTCCGTAGGGGAGGTCTCCTACAATGAGCAGTTCTTC
CASSSVGEVSYNEQFF
>TRBJ1-3|-|TRBV5-1|-|15
TGCGCCAGCAGCTTGGACGGGAATGGAGGAAACACCATATATTTT
CASSLDGNGGNTIYF
>TRBJ1-5|TRBD1|TRBV4-2|-|17
TGTGCCAGCAGCCAGTTGGGACCGGGACAGGGCGGTCAGCCCCAGCATTTT
CASSQLGPGQGGQPQHF
>TRBJ2-5|TRBD1|TRBV10-3|-|16
TGTGCCATCAGTGAGTCAGGACAGGGGTCGTGGGAGACCCAGTACTTC
CAISESGQGSWETQYF
>TRBJ2-7|TRBD2|TRBV30|once|12
TGTGCCTGGAGTGGGGGGGGCTACGAGCAGTACTTC
CAWSGGGYEQYF
>TRBJ1-3|-|TRBV18|once|16
TGTGCCAGCTCACCCCCGGGTCGAGCCTCTGGAAACACCATATATTTT
CASSPPGRASGNTIYF
>TRBJ2-3|TRBD1|TRBV19|-|17
TGTGCCAGTAGCAAGACGACAGGGTTAAGATACACAGATACGCAGTATTTT
CASSKTTGLRYTDTQYF
>TRBJ2-3|-|TRBV7-3|-|14
TGTGCCAGCAGCTTAGGGCAGGGCACAGATACGCAGTATTTT
CASSLGQGTDTQYF
>TRBJ2-7|-|TRBV18|-|14
TGTGCCAGCTCACCACCGTACAGCTCCTACGAGCAGTACTTC
CASSPPYSSYEQYF
>TRBJ1-2|-|TRBV4-3|-|14
TGCGCCAGCAGCCAAGGGCTAGCTAACTATGGCTACACCTTC
CASSQGLANYGYTF
>TRBJ2-7|-|TRBV6-1|-|12
TGTGCCAGCAGCGGGGAAAGGGACGAGCAGTACTTC
CASSGERDEQYF
>TRBJ1-1|TRBD1|TRBV2|-|16
TGTGCCAGCAAGACTGGGGACAGGGGCCCGAACACTGAAGCTTTCTTT
CASKTGDRGPNTEAFF
>TRBJ2-1|TRBD1|TRBV9|-|16
TGTGCCAGCAGCGTAGGCGACAGGGGGCTGGTTTATGAGCAGTTCTTC
CASSVGDRGLVYEQFF
>TRBJ2-3|TRBD2|TRBV7-9|-|16
TGTGCCGGAACTCAAAGCGGGAGGGCCTTCGCAGATACGCAGTATTTT
CAGTQSGRAFADTQYF
>TRBJ1-3|-|TRBV30|-|13
TGTGCCTGGACCTATAGCTCTGGAAACACCATATATTTT
CAWTYSSGNTIYF
>TRBJ2-1|TRBD1|TRBV18|-|12
TGTGCCAGCTCTCAAGCTACAGGGGAGCCGTTCTTC
CASSQATGEPFF
>TRBJ2-1|-|TRBV21-1|-|17
TGTGCCAGCAGCAACCCGGGACTAGCGGACTCCTACAATGAGCAGTTCTTC
CASSNPGLADSYNEQFF
>TRBJ2-7|TRBD1|TRBV18|-|17
TGTGCCAGCTCCCAGCTTCCCGGGACAGGAGATCCCTACGAGCAGTACTTC
CASSQLPGTGDPYEQYF
>TRBJ1-3|-|TRBV6-5|-|15
TGTGCCAGCAGGCGTGGGCTCTTCTCTGGAAACACCATATATTTT
CASRRGLFSGNTIYF
>TRBJ2-4|-|TRBV28|once|12
TGTGCCAGCTGGCGGGGTTCAGACATTCAGTACTTC
CASWRGSDIQYF
>TRBJ1-1|-|TRBV7-2|-|14
TGTGCCAGCAGCTTAGATTGGGCGAACACTGAAGCTTTCTTT
CASSLDWANTEAFF